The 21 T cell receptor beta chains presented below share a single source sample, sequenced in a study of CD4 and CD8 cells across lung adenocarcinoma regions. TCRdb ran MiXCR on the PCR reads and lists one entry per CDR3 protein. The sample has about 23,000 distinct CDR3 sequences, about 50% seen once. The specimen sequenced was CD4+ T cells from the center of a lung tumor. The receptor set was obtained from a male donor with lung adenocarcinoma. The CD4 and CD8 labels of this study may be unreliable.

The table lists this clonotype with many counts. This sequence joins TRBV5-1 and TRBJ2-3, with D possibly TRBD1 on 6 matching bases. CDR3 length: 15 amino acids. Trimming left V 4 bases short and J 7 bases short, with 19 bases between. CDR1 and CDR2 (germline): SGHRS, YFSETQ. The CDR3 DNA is TGCGCCAGCAGCATAGGGACAATTTCCTTTTATACGCAGTATTTT. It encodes CASSIGTISFYTQYF.

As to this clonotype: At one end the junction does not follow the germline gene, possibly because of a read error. The CDR3 coding sequence is TGTGCCAGCAGCCAAGAGGGCGCGTCCGCCAAAGATATGCAGTATTTC. Translating gives CASSQEGASAKDMQYF. This chain links TRBV4-2 with TRBJ2-3; D unclear. The CDR3 has 16 residues. Germline CDR1 LGHNA, CDR2 YNFKEQ.

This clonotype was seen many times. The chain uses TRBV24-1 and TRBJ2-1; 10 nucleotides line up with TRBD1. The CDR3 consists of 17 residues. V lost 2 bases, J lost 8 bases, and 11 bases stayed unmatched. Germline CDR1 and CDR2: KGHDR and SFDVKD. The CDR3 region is CATSDYSLGQGKDEQFF. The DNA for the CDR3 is TGTGCCACCAGTGATTATTCCTTGGGACAGGGGAAGGATGAGCAGTTCTTC.

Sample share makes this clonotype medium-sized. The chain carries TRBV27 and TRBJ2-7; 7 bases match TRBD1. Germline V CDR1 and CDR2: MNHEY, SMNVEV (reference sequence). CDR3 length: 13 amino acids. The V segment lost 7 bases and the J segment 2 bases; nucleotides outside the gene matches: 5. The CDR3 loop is CASKLTGAYEQYF. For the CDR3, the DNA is TGTGCCAGCAAACTCACAGGGGCCTACGAGCAGTACTTC.

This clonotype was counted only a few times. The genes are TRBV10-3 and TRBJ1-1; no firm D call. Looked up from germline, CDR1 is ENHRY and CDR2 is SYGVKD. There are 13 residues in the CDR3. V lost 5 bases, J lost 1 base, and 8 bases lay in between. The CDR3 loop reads CAISPRENTEAFF. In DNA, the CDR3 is TGTGCCATCAGTCCGCGGGAGAACACTGAAGCTTTCTTT.

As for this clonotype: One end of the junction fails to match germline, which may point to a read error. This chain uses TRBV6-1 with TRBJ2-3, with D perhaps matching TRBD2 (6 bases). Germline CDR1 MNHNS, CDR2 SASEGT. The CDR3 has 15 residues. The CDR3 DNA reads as TGTGCCAGCAGTAGTTCTTTAGCGGAGGGGAATGAGCAGTACTTT. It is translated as CASSSSLAEGNEQYF.

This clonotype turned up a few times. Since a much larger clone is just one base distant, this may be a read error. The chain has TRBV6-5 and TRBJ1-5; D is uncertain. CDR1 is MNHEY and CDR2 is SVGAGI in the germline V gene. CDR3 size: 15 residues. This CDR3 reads CASSYKAYSNQPHHF. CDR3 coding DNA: TGTGCCAGCAGTTACAAAGCCTATAGCAATCAGCCCCACCATTTT.

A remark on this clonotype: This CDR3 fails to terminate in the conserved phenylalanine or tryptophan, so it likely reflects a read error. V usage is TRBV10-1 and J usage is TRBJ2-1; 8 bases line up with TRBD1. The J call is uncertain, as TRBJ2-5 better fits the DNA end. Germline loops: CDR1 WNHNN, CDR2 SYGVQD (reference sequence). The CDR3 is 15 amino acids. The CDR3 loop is CASSEGQGVEETQYL. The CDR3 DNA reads TGCGCCAGCAGTGAGGGACAGGGCGTGGAAGAGACCCAGTACTTA.

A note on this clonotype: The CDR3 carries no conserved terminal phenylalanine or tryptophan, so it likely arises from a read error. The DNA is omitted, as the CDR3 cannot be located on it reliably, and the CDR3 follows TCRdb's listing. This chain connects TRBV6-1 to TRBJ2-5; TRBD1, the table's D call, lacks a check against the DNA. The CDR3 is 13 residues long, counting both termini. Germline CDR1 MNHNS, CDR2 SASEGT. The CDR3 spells CASRQGGAETQYS.

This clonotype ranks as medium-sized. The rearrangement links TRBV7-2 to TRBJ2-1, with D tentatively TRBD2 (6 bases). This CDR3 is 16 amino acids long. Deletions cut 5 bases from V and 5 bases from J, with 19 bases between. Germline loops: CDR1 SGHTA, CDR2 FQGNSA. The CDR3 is CASSQTFGSRHNEQFF. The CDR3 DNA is TGTGCCAGCAGCCAAACGTTCGGGAGTAGGCACAATGAGCAGTTCTTC. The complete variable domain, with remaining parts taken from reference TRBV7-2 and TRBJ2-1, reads GAGVSQSPSNKVTEKGKDVELRCDPISGHTALYWYRQSLGQGLEFLIYFQGNSAPDKSGLPSDRFSAERTGGSVSTLTIQRTQQEDSAVYLCASSQTFGSRHNEQFFGPGTRLTVL.

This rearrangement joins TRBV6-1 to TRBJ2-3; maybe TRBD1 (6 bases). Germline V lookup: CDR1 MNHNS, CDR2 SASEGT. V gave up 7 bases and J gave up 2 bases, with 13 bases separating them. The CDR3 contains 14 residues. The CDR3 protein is CASNGGPNTDTQYF. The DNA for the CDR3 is TGTGCCAGCAATGGGGGCCCGAACACAGATACGCAGTATTTT.

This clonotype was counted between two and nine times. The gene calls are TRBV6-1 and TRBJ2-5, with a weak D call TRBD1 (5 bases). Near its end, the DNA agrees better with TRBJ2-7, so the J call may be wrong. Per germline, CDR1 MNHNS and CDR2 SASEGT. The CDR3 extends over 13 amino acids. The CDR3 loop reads CASSGGQTYEQYV. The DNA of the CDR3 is TGTGCCAGCAGTGGGGGCCAGACCTACGAGCAGTACGTC.

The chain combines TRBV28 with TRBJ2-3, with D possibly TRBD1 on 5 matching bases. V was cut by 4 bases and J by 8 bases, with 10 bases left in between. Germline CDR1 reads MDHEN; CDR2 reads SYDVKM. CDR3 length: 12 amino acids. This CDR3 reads CASSSLQGTQYF. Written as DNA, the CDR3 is TGTGCCAGCAGTTCCCTGCAGGGTACGCAGTATTTT.

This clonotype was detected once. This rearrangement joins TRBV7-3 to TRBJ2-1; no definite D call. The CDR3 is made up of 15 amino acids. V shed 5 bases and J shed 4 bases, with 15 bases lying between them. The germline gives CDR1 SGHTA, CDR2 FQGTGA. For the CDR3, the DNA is TGTGCCAGCAGCCCGAATCCGGAGACGTACAATGAGCAGTTCTTC. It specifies CASSPNPETYNEQFF. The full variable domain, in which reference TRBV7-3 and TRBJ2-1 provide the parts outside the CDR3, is GAGVSQTPSNKVTEKGKYVELRCDPISGHTALYWYRQSLGQGPEFLIYFQGTGAADDSGLPNDRFFAVRPEGSVSTLKIQRTERGDSAVYLCASSPNPETYNEQFFGPGTRLTVL.

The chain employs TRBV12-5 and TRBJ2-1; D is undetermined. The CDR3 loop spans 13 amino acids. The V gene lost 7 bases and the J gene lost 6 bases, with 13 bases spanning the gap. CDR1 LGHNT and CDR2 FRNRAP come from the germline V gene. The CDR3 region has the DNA TGTGCTAGTGCCATCGGTCTGGGCAATGAGCAGTTCTTC. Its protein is CASAIGLGNEQFF.

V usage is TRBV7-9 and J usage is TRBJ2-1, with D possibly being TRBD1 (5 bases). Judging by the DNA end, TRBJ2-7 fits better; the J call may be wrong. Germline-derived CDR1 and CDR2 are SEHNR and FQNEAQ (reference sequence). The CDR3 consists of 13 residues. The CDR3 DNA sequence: TGTGCCAGCAGCTTAACGCAGGGTTACGAGCAGTACTTC. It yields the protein CASSLTQGYEQYF.

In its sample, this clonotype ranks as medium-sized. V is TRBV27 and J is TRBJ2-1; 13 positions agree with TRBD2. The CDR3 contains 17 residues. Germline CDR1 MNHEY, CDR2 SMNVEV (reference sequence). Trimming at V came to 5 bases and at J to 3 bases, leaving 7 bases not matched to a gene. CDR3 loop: CASSPGTSGTNYNEQFF. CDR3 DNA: TGTGCCAGCAGTCCGGGGACTAGCGGGACTAACTACAATGAGCAGTTCTTC.

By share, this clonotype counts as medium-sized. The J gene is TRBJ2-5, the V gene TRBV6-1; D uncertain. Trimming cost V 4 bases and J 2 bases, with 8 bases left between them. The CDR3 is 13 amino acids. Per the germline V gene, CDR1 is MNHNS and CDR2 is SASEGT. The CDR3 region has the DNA TGTGCCAGCAGTGGAAGGTTGCAAGAGACCCAGTACTTC. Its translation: CASSGRLQETQYF.

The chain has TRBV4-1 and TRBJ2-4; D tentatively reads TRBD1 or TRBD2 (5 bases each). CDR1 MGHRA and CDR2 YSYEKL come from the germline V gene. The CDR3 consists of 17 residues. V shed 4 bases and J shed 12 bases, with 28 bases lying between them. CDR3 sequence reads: CASSRDLGLGATDTQYF. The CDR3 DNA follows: TGCGCCAGCAGCCGAGATTTGGGGCTGGGAGCCACAGATACTCAGTACTTC.

The CDR3 is CASSELGKDMQYF. The CDR3, as DNA: TGCGCCAGCAGTGAGCTGGGCAAAGACATGCAGTATTTT. The rearrangement uses TRBV10-1 and TRBJ2-3; D is uncertain. The V gene lost 2 bases and the J gene lost 11 bases, with 14 bases spanning the gap. CDR3 length: 13 residues. The germline V gene has CDR1 WNHNN and CDR2 SYGVQD (reference sequence).

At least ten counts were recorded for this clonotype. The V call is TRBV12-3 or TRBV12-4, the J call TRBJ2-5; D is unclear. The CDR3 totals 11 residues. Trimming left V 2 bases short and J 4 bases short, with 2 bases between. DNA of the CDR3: TGTGCCAGCAGTTTAAGAGAGACCCAGTACTTC. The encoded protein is CASSLRETQYF.